This T cell receptor beta chain is from a study of T-cell reconstitution after alpha-beta-depleted transplantation in children. Study results and limitations: It was surviving recipient T cells and thymic progenitors that gave some patients high TCRbeta diversity at day 60. Reportedly, alpha-beta T cells present about two months post-transplant originated from several hundred expanded clones of graft origin. Newly made T cells mostly supplied T-cell counts and diversity one year after transplant.

Of note for this clonotype: What it binds is not known.

Unique molecular identifiers were built into the TCRbeta library. In TCRdb, the PCR reads were re-called with MiXCR into one record per CDR3 protein. Among approximately 490,000 distinct CDR3 sequences listed, 10% were seen once. Trimming left V 3 bases short and J 4 bases short, with 6 bases between. CDR3 length equals 12 residues. The germline CDR1 and CDR2 sequences are LGHDT and YNNKEL (reference sequence). The starting material was PBMCs, obtained before TCRalphabeta/CD19-depleted stem cell transplant. This chain uses TRBV3-1 with TRBJ1-2, with D unresolved. The sequence came from a child younger than 10 with inherited bone marrow failure, due to receive a stem cell transplant. CDR3 sequence reads: CASSHPAYGYTF. The DNA for the CDR3 is TGTGCCAGCAGCCACCCGGCCTATGGCTACACCTTC.